The T cell receptor beta chain described here comes from a study of CD8 T cells in Susac syndrome. An input of about 0.5 to 1 ug of RNA was subjected to reverse transcription using random hexamers. TCRdb analysed the immunoSEQ multiplex PCR reads with MiXCR anew, one entry per CDR3 protein. In the table there are some 120,000 distinct CDR3 sequences, around 90% of which are singletons. In its sample, this clonotype was seen once. The germline V gene has CDR1 SGHVT and CDR2 SQSDAQ. The CDR3 extends over 20 amino acids. V was trimmed by 2 bases and J by 2 bases, leaving 27 bases between them. This receptor was obtained from a human donor with multiple sclerosis. The specimen sequenced was CD8+ T cells from PBMCs. The chain links TRBV7-4 to TRBJ1-1, with no clear D. CDR3 sequence: CASSLRREGPRCETNTEAFF. CDR3 DNA: TGTGCCAGCAGCTTAAGGAGGGAAGGCCCCAGGTGTGAGACAAACACTGAAGCTTTCTTT.